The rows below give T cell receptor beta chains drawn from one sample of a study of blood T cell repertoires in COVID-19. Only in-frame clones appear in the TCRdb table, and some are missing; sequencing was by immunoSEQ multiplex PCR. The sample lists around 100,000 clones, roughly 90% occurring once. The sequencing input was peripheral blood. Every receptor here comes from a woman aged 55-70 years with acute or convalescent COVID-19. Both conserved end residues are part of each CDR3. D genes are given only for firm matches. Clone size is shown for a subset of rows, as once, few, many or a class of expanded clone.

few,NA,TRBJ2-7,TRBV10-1,CASSDPPRGEQYF,TGCGCCAGCAGTGACCCGCCACGGGGGGAGCAGTACTTC
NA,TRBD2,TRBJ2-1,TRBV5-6,CASSPLAGAMEEQFF,TGTGCCAGCAGCCCCCTAGCGGGAGCAATGGAGGAGCAGTTCTTC
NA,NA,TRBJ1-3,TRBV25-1,CASSELDISGNTIYF,TGTGCCAGCAGTGAATTGGACATTTCTGGAAACACCATATATTTT
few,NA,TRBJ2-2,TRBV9,CASSSLLRIGELFF,TGTGCCAGCAGCTCCCTTCTGCGCATCGGGGAGCTGTTTTTT
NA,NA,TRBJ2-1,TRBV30,CAWTLSPDEQFF,TGTGCCTGGACCCTGTCCCCCGATGAGCAGTTCTTC
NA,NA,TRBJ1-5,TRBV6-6,CASSYSGGDQPQHF,TGTGCCAGCAGTTACTCGGGGGGGGATCAGCCCCAGCATTTT
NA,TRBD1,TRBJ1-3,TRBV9,CASSTRTGGAGNTIYF,TGTGCCAGCAGCACTAGGACAGGGGGGGCTGGAAACACCATATATTTT
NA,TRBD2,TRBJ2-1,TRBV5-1,CASSISGGRYNEQFF,TGCGCCAGCAGCATTAGCGGGGGGAGGTACAATGAGCAGTTCTTC
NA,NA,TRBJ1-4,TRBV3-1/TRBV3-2,CASSQGAVEKLFF,TGTGCCAGCAGCCAGGGGGCGGTTGAAAAACTGTTTTTT
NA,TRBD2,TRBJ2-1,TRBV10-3,CAISEGETSGKFAYNEQFF,TGTGCCATCAGTGAGGGGGAGACTAGCGGGAAATTCGCCTACAATGAGCAGTTCTTC
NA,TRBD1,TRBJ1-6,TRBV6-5,CASSYLQGASPLHF,TGTGCCAGCAGTTACTTACAGGGGGCATCTCCCCTCCACTTT
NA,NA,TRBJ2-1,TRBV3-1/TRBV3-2,CASSQFDNEQFF,TGTGCCAGCAGCCAGTTCGACAATGAGCAGTTCTTC
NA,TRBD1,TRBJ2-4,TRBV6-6,CASSSGGASINIQYF,TGTGCCAGCAGCTCAGGGGGCGCTTCTATAAACATTCAGTACTTC
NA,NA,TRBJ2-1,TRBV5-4,CASSPGLATTYNEQFF,TGTGCCAGCAGCCCTGGTCTAGCGACAACCTACAATGAGCAGTTCTTC
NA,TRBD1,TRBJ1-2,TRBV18,CASSPGTGGGYGYTF,TGTGCCAGCTCACCGGGGACAGGGGGAGGCTATGGCTACACCTTC
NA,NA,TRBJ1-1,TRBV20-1,CSAGGWTEAFF,TGCAGTGCTGGGGGGTGGACTGAAGCTTTCTTT
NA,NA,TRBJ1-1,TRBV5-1,CASSYDLRTEAFF,TGCGCCAGCAGCTACGATCTGAGGACTGAAGCTTTCTTT
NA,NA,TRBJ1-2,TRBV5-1,CASSLTGQFPYTF,TGCGCCAGCAGCTTGACAGGGCAGTTCCCCTACACCTTC
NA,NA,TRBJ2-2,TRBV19,CASSSGQGESGELFF,NA
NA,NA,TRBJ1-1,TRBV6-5,CASTLTGLNTEAFF,TGTGCCAGCACCCTGACAGGACTGAACACTGAAGCTTTCTTT
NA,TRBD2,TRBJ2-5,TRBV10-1,CASSAGGVQETQYF,TGCGCCAGCAGCGCGGGAGGGGTCCAAGAGACCCAGTACTTC
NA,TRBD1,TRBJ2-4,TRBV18,CASSPTGGRTNIQYF,TGTGCCAGCTCGCCGACAGGGGGCAGGACAAACATTCAGTACTTC
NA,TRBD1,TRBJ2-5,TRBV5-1,CASSAGQGRGETQYF,TGCGCCAGCAGCGCGGGACAGGGACGGGGGGAGACCCAGTACTTC
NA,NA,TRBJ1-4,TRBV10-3,CAISNTGVGNEKLFF,TGTGCCATCAGCAATACGGGGGTCGGAAATGAAAAACTGTTTTTT
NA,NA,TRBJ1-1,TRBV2,CASRWGRNTEAFF,TGTGCCAGCAGGTGGGGCCGGAACACTGAAGCTTTCTTT
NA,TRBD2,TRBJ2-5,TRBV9,CASSPGGLAGVETQYF,TGTGCCAGCAGCCCAGGGGGACTAGCGGGAGTAGAGACCCAGTACTTC
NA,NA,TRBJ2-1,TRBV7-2,CASSLARIYNEQFF,TGTGCCAGCAGCTTAGCGCGTATTTACAATGAGCAGTTCTTC
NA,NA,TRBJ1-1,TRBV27,CASSLSTGLNTEAFF,TGTGCCAGCAGTTTATCAACAGGCTTGAACACTGAAGCTTTCTTT
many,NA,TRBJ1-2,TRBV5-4,CASNQGGFDYGYTF,TGTGCCAGCAATCAGGGAGGATTTGACTATGGCTACACCTTC
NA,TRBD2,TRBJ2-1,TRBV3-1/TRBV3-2,CASSPTRLAGSYNEQFF,TGTGCCAGCAGTCCCACCCGCCTAGCGGGCTCCTACAATGAGCAGTTCTTC
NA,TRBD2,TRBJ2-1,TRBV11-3,CASSLGRASGRVQQFF,TGTGCCAGCAGCTTGGGGCGGGCTAGCGGGAGGGTACAGCAGTTCTTC
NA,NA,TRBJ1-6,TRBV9,CASSVAGDSPLHF,TGTGCCAGCAGCGTAGCGGGGGATTCACCCCTCCACTTT
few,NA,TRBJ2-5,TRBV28,CASSLDRSSETQYF,TGTGCCAGCAGTTTAGACAGGTCTAGCGAGACCCAGTACTTC
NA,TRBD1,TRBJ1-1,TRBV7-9,CASSWDSLNTEAFF,TGTGCCAGCAGTTGGGACAGCTTGAACACTGAAGCTTTCTTT
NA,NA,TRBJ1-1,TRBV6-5,CASKHRNTEAFF,TGTGCCAGCAAGCATCGTAACACTGAAGCTTTCTTT
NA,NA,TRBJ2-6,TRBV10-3,CAIGEGLPGANVLTF,TGTGCCATCGGAGAGGGTCTCCCTGGGGCCAACGTCCTGACTTTC
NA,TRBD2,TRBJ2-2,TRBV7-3,CASSTGTSGGRGPGGELFF,TGTGCCAGCAGCACCGGGACTAGCGGAGGCCGGGGGCCCGGCGGGGAGCTGTTTTTT
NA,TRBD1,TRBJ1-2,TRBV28,CASSSAGTGASYGYTF,TGTGCCAGCAGTTCCGCCGGGACAGGGGCCTCCTATGGCTACACCTTC
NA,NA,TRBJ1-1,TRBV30,CAWSEGGRGSEAFF,TGTGCCTGGAGTGAGGGGGGGCGGGGGTCTGAAGCTTTCTTT
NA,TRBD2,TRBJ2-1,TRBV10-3,CAISPAGEINEQFF,TGTGCCATCAGTCCAGCGGGAGAAATAAATGAGCAGTTCTTC
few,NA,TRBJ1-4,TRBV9,CASSVGPGVGIEKLFF,TGTGCCAGCAGCGTAGGCCCGGGGGTTGGAATTGAAAAACTGTTTTTT
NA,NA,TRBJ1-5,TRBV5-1,CASSLGPNQPQHF,TGCGCCAGCAGCTTGGGGCCAAATCAGCCCCAGCATTTT
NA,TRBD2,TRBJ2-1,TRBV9,CASSGRTSGYNEQFF,TGTGCCAGCAGCGGAAGGACTAGCGGATACAATGAGCAGTTCTTC
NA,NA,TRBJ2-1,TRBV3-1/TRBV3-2,CASSSPGDNEQFF,TGTGCCAGCAGCTCCCCGGGGGACAATGAGCAGTTCTTC